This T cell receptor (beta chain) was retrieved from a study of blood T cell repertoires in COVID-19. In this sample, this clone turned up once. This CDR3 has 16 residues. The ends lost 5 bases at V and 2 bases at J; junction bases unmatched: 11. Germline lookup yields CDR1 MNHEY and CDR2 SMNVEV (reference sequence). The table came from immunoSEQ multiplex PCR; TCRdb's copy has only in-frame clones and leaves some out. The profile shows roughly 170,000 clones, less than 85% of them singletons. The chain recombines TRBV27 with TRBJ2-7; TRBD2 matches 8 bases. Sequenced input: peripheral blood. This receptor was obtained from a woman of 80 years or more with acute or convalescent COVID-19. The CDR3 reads CASSLQSGGSPYEQYF. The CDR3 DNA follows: TGTGCCAGCAGTCTCCAATCGGGGGGGAGCCCCTACGAGCAGTACTTC.